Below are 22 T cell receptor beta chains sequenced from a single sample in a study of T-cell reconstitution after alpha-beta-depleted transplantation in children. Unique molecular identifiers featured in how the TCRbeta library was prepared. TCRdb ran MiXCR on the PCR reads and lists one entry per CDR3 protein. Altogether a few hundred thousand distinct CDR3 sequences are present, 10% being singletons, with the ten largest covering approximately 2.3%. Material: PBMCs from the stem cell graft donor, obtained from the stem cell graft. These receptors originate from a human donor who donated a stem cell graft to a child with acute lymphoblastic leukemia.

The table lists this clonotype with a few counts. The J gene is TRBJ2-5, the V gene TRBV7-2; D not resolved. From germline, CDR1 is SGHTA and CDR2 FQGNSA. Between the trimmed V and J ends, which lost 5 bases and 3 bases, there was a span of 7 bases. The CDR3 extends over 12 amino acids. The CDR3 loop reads CASSLPEETQYF. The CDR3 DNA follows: TGTGCCAGCAGCCTGCCGGAAGAGACCCAGTACTTC.

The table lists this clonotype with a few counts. Here the CDR3 reads CASVQGSGGELFF. CDR3 sequence (DNA): TGTGCCAGCGTCCAGGGGAGCGGCGGGGAGCTGTTTTTT. V is TRBV27 and J is TRBJ2-2; weak D call: TRBD1 (6 bases). This CDR3 has 13 amino acids. Per the germline V gene, CDR1 is MNHEY and CDR2 is SMNVEV (reference sequence). Trimming removed 8 bases at V and 7 bases at J, with 14 bases between.

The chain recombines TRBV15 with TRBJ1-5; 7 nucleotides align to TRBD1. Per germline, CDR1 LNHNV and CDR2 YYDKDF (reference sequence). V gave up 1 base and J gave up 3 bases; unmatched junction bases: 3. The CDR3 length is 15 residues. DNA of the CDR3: TGTGCCACCAGCAGAGGGACAGGAGCCAATCAGCCCCAGCATTTT. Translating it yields CATSRGTGANQPQHF.

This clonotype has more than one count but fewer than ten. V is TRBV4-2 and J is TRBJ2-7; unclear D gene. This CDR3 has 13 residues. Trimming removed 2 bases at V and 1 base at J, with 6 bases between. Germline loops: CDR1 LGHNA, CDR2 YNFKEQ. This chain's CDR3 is CASSQLFSYEQYF. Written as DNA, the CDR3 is TGTGCCAGCAGCCAATTGTTTTCCTACGAGCAGTACTTC.

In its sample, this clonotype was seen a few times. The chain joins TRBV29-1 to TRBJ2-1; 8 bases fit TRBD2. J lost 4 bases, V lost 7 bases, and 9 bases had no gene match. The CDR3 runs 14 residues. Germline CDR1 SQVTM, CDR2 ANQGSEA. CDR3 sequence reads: CSDRGLAGYNEQFF. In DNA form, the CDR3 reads TGCAGCGACCGAGGGCTAGCGGGTTACAATGAGCAGTTCTTC.

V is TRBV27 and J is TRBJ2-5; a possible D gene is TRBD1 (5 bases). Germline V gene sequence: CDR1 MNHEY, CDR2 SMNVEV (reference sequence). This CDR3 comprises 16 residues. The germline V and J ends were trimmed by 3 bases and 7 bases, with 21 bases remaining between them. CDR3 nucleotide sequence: TGTGCCAGCAGTTTCCCCACGGACAAGGTTGCGCCGACCCAGTACTTC. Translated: CASSFPTDKVAPTQYF.

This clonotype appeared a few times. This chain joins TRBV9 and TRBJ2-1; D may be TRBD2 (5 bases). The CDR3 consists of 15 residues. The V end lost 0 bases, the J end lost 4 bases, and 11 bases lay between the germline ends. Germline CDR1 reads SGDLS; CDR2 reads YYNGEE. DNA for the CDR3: TGTGCCAGCAGCGTAGGAGCGGCTATGTACAATGAGCAGTTCTTC. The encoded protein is CASSVGAAMYNEQFF.

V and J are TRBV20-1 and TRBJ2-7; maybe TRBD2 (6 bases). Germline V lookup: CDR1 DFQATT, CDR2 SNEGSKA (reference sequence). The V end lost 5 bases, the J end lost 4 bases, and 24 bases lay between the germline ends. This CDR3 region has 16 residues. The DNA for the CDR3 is TGCAGTGCTTTTGATTCCGGGACTCCAGGGTTATACGAGCAGTACTTC. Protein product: CSAFDSGTPGLYEQYF.

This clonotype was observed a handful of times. The CDR3 here is CASKAHGTGINEQFF. For the CDR3, the DNA is TGTGCCAGCAAGGCCCATGGGACAGGGATCAATGAGCAGTTCTTC. J is TRBJ2-1 and V is TRBV6-1, with TRBD1 identical over 9 bases. The CDR3 covers 15 residues. The germline V gene has CDR1 MNHNS and CDR2 SASEGT. The V gene end was trimmed by 7 bases and the J gene end by 6 bases; junction bases not matched to a gene: 10.

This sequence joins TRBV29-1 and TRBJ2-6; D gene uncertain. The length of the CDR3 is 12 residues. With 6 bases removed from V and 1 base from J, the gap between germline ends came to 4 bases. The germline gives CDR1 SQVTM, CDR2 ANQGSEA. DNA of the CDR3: TGCAGCGTCTTTTCTGGGGCCAACGTCCTGACTTTC. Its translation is CSVFSGANVLTF.

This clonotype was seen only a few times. The CDR3: CASSLDGFGGNTEAFF. The CDR3 nucleotides read TGTGCCAGCAGCTTAGATGGTTTTGGAGGGAACACTGAAGCTTTCTTT. The V gene is TRBV11-2, the J gene TRBJ1-1; D unresolved. Per the germline V gene, CDR1 is SGHAT and CDR2 is FQNNGV. The length of the CDR3 is 16 residues. Deletions cut 0 bases from V and 1 base from J, with 12 bases between.

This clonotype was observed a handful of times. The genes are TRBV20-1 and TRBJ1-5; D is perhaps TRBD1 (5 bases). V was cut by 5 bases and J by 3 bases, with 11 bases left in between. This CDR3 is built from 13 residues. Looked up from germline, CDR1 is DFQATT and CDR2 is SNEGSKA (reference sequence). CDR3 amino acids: CSALRDLNQPQHF. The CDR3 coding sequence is TGCAGTGCTCTACGGGACCTCAATCAGCCCCAGCATTTT.

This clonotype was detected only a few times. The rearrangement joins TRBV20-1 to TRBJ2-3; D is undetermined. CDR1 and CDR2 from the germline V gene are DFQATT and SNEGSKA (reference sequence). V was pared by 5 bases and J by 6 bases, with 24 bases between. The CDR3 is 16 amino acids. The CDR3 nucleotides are TGCAGTGCTCAAAGACCGACTCCACATCTTAAGGATACGCAGTATTTT. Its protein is CSAQRPTPHLKDTQYF.

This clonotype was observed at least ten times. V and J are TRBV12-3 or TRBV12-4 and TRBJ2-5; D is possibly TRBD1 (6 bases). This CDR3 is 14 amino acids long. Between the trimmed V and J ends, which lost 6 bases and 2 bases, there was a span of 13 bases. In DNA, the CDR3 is TGTGCCAGCAGCCCCCCCGGACAGCAAGAGACCCAGTACTTC. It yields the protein CASSPPGQQETQYF.

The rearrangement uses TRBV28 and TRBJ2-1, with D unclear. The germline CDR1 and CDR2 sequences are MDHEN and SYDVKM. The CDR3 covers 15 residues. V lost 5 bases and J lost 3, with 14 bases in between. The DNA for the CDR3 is TGTGCCAGCAGTCCCCGCCCAGATTTCTACAATGAGCAGTTCTTC. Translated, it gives CASSPRPDFYNEQFF.

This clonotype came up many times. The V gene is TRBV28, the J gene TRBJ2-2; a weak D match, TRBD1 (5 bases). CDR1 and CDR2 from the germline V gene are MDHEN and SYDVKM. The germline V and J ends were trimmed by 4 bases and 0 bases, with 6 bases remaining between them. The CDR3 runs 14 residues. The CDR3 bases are TGTGCCAGCAGTTACAGGCCGAACACCGGGGAGCTGTTTTTT. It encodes CASSYRPNTGELFF.

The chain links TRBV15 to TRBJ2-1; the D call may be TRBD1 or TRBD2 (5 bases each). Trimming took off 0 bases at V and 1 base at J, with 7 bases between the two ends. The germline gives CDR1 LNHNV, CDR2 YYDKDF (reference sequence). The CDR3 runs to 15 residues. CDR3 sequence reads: CATSRERGSYNEQFF. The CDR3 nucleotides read TGTGCCACCAGCAGAGAGAGGGGATCCTACAATGAGCAGTTCTTC.

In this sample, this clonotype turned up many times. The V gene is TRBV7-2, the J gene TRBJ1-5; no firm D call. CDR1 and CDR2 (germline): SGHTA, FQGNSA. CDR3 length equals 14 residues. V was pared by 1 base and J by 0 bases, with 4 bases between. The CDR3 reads CASSLGFSNQPQHF. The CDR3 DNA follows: TGTGCCAGCAGCTTAGGCTTTAGCAATCAGCCCCAGCATTTT.

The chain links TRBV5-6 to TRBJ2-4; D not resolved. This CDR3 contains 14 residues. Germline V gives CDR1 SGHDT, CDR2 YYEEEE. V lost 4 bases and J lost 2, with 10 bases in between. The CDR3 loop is CASSRASTKNIQYF. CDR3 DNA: TGTGCCAGCAGCCGAGCCAGCACCAAAAACATTCAGTACTTC.

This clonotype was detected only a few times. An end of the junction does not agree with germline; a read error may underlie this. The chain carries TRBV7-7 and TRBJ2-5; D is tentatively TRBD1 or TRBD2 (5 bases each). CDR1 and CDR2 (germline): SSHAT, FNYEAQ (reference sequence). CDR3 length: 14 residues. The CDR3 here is CASSLALQAETQYF. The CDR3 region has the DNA TGTGCTAGCAGCTTAGCGCTACAGGCAGAGACCCAGTACTTC.

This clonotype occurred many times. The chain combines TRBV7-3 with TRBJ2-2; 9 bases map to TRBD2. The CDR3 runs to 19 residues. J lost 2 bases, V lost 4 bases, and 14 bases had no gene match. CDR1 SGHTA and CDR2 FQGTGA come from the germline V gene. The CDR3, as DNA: TGTGCCAGCAGCTGGTTCAATAGCGGGAGTGGGGTAAACACCGGGGAGCTGTTTTTT. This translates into CASSWFNSGSGVNTGELFF.

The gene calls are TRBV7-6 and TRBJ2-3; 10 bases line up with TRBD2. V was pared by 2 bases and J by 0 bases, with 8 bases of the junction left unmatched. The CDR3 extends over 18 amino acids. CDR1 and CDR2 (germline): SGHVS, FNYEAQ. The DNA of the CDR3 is TGTGCCAGCAGCTTATTAGCTAGCGGGGGTGCTAGCACAGATACGCAGTATTTT. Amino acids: CASSLLASGGASTDTQYF.